Listed below are T cell receptor beta chains from one sample, sequenced in a study of T cells in Graves' hyperthyroidism and ophthalmopathy. TCRdb re-called the multiplex PCR reads with MiXCR, one entry per CDR3 protein. The table has roughly 350,000 distinct CDR3 sequences, roughly 13% seen once. The sequenced sample consisted of blood. Source of these receptors: a woman aged 40 to 50 with Graves' ophthalmopathy. Each CDR3 is given with its conserved first and last residue. The D gene is left open where the match is weak. Only some rows state a clone size, as once, few, many or a class for expanded clones.

d_gene: TRBD2; abundance: many; len: 15; v_gene: TRBV20-1; j_gene: TRBJ2-3; CDR3nt: TGCAGTGCTAGAGAGCGGCTAGCGGAGTCAGATACGCAGTATTTT; CDR3aa: CSARERLAESDTQYF
d_gene: .; abundance: many; len: 14; v_gene: TRBV7-8; j_gene: TRBJ1-5; CDR3nt: TGTGCCAGTAGCGGGGGGGGGTTTAATCAGCCCCAGCATTTT; CDR3aa: CASSGGGFNQPQHF
d_gene: .; abundance: many; len: 13; v_gene: TRBV10-3; j_gene: TRBJ2-1; CDR3nt: TGTGCCATTCTCGACAGCTCCTACAATGAGCAGTTCTTC; CDR3aa: CAILDSSYNEQFF
d_gene: TRBD1; abundance: many; len: 18; v_gene: TRBV28; j_gene: TRBJ1-5; CDR3nt: TGTGCCAGCAGCTCATGGGGGACAGGGGGCCGGAGCAATCAGCCCCAGCATTTT; CDR3aa: CASSSWGTGGRSNQPQHF
d_gene: TRBD2; abundance: few; len: 14; v_gene: TRBV20-1; j_gene: TRBJ2-7; CDR3nt: TGCAGTGCAAATGGACTAGCGGACTCCTACGAGCAGTACTTC; CDR3aa: CSANGLADSYEQYF
d_gene: .; abundance: few; len: 15; v_gene: TRBV7-6; j_gene: TRBJ1-6; CDR3nt: TGTGCCAGCAGCTTATTGGCAAGTGATAATTCACCCCTCCACTTT; CDR3aa: CASSLLASDNSPLHF
d_gene: .; abundance: .; len: 16; v_gene: TRBV27; j_gene: TRBJ2-7; CDR3nt: TGTGCCAGCAGTCCTTCCACCGGGCCTAGCTCCTACGAGCAGTACTTC; CDR3aa: CASSPSTGPSSYEQYF
d_gene: .; abundance: many; len: 16; v_gene: TRBV29-1; j_gene: TRBJ2-1; CDR3nt: TGCAGCGTTGCCCCTCGCGGCGGAAGCTCCTACAATGAGCAGTTCTTC; CDR3aa: CSVAPRGGSSYNEQFF
d_gene: .; abundance: .; len: 16; v_gene: TRBV6-1; j_gene: TRBJ1-6; CDR3nt: TGTGCCAGCATCCGCCCCGGACGGCTCGAAAATTCACCCCTCCACTTT; CDR3aa: CASIRPGRLENSPLHF
d_gene: .; abundance: .; len: 12; v_gene: TRBV25-1; j_gene: TRBJ2-2; CDR3nt: TGTGCCAGCAGTGTCGGGGGACGGGAGCTGTTTTTT; CDR3aa: CASSVGGRELFF
d_gene: TRBD1; abundance: many; len: 14; v_gene: TRBV28; j_gene: TRBJ1-1; CDR3nt: TGTGCCAGCAGCAAGGGACAGGGGAGGACTGAAGCTTTCTTT; CDR3aa: CASSKGQGRTEAFF
d_gene: TRBD2; abundance: many; len: 16; v_gene: TRBV6-1; j_gene: TRBJ2-1; CDR3nt: TGTGCCAGCAGCGAGGCGAGCGGGAGGGCCCTCAATGAGCAGTTCTTC; CDR3aa: CASSEASGRALNEQFF
d_gene: .; abundance: many; len: 15; v_gene: TRBV6-5; j_gene: TRBJ2-1; CDR3nt: TGTGCCAGCAGTTACCCGGGACCTAAAAGCCATGAGCAGTTCTTC; CDR3aa: CASSYPGPKSHEQFF
d_gene: .; abundance: few; len: 17; v_gene: TRBV5-5; j_gene: TRBJ2-3; CDR3nt: TGTGCCAGCAGCTTCCTACACCGGGACACACTCTCAGATACGCAGTATTTT; CDR3aa: CASSFLHRDTLSDTQYF
d_gene: TRBD2; abundance: many; len: 14; v_gene: TRBV28; j_gene: TRBJ2-5; CDR3nt: TGTGCCGCAGCCGGACTAGCGGGAGTGGAGACCCAGTACTTC; CDR3aa: CAAAGLAGVETQYF
d_gene: TRBD2; abundance: many; len: 17; v_gene: TRBV7-8; j_gene: TRBJ2-7; CDR3nt: TGTGCCAGCAGCTTAGGCATATATGGCGGGAGGTCGAACGAGCAGTACTTC; CDR3aa: CASSLGIYGGRSNEQYF
d_gene: TRBD2; abundance: many; len: 16; v_gene: TRBV2; j_gene: TRBJ2-3; CDR3nt: TGTGCCAGCAGTCGTCTGGCAGCGGGAGTGATAGATACGCAGTATTTT; CDR3aa: CASSRLAAGVIDTQYF
d_gene: TRBD1; abundance: many; len: 16; v_gene: TRBV20-1; j_gene: TRBJ2-3; CDR3nt: TGCAGTGCTAGAATGGTACAGGGGATTTCCTCGGATACGCAGTATTTT; CDR3aa: CSARMVQGISSDTQYF
d_gene: .; abundance: few; len: 15; v_gene: TRBV30; j_gene: TRBJ2-2; CDR3nt: TGTGCCGGCTCGTCCGGGACAAGGAACACCGGGGAGCTGTTTTTT; CDR3aa: CAGSSGTRNTGELFF
d_gene: .; abundance: .; len: 11; v_gene: TRBV28; j_gene: TRBJ1-2; CDR3nt: TGTGCCACCAGGGGCAGCCCGGGCAACTACTTC; CDR3aa: CATRGSPGNYF
d_gene: TRBD1; abundance: many; len: 14; v_gene: TRBV6-5; j_gene: TRBJ1-6; CDR3nt: TGTGCCAGCAGTTACCAGGGGGCCGATTCACCCCTCCACTTT; CDR3aa: CASSYQGADSPLHF
d_gene: .; abundance: .; len: 15; v_gene: TRBV18; j_gene: TRBJ1-2; CDR3nt: TGTGCCAGCTCACCGTGGGAGGGTTCGAACTATGGCTACACCTTC; CDR3aa: CASSPWEGSNYGYTF
d_gene: .; abundance: many; len: 14; v_gene: TRBV7-2; j_gene: TRBJ2-7; CDR3nt: TGTGCCAGCGTAGAGGGGGTCGGCCGGTCCGAGCAGTACTTC; CDR3aa: CASVEGVGRSEQYF
d_gene: .; abundance: many; len: 15; v_gene: TRBV6-1; j_gene: TRBJ2-1; CDR3nt: TGTGCCAGCAGTGAATCGCACGGGTCCTACAATGAGCAGTTCTTC; CDR3aa: CASSESHGSYNEQFF
d_gene: .; abundance: many; len: 15; v_gene: TRBV7-9; j_gene: TRBJ2-7; CDR3nt: TGTGCCAGCAGCGAAAGAGCACTAACGGGAGACGAGCAGTACTTC; CDR3aa: CASSERALTGDEQYF
d_gene: .; abundance: many; len: 14; v_gene: TRBV20-1; j_gene: TRBJ2-3; CDR3nt: TGCAGTGCTAGAGTCCCGGGGGTCACAGATACGCAGTATTTT; CDR3aa: CSARVPGVTDTQYF
d_gene: .; abundance: few; len: 18; v_gene: TRBV15; j_gene: TRBJ2-5; CDR3nt: TGTGCCACCAGCAGAGGGGGTAGGGTGGCGAGTGGCCAAGAGACCCAGTACTTC; CDR3aa: CATSRGGRVASGQETQYF
d_gene: .; abundance: many; len: 13; v_gene: TRBV3-1; j_gene: TRBJ2-7; CDR3nt: TGTGCCAGCAGCCAAGAAGGAGTATACGAGCAGTACTTC; CDR3aa: CASSQEGVYEQYF
d_gene: .; abundance: few; len: 16; v_gene: TRBV5-6; j_gene: TRBJ1-1; CDR3nt: TGTGCCAGCAGCTTAGCAGAGACAGGCGGAAGCACTGAAGCTTTCTTT; CDR3aa: CASSLAETGGSTEAFF
d_gene: .; abundance: many; len: 15; v_gene: TRBV15; j_gene: TRBJ1-1; CDR3nt: TGTGCCACCAGCGGCACGTATCCGGGGAGCACTGAAGCTTTCTTT; CDR3aa: CATSGTYPGSTEAFF
d_gene: .; abundance: many; len: 12; v_gene: TRBV30; j_gene: TRBJ2-1; CDR3nt: TGTGCCTGGAGTGTAGGCTTCAATGAGCAGTTCTTC; CDR3aa: CAWSVGFNEQFF
d_gene: TRBD2; abundance: many; len: 14; v_gene: TRBV6-1; j_gene: TRBJ2-1; CDR3nt: TGTGCCAGCAGTTTAGCGGGGGGGAACAATGAGCAGTTCTTC; CDR3aa: CASSLAGGNNEQFF
d_gene: TRBD1; abundance: .; len: 14; v_gene: TRBV19; j_gene: TRBJ2-5; CDR3nt: TGTGCCAGTAGGCCGGGACAGGGGGGAGAGACCCAGTACTTC; CDR3aa: CASRPGQGGETQYF
d_gene: TRBD2; abundance: few; len: 17; v_gene: TRBV7-9; j_gene: TRBJ2-7; CDR3nt: TGTGCCAGCAGCTTTCAAGGGGAGAAGGCGGGAGGGCGCGAGCAGTACTTC; CDR3aa: CASSFQGEKAGGREQYF
d_gene: .; abundance: few; len: 16; v_gene: TRBV5-6; j_gene: TRBJ2-1; CDR3nt: TGTGCCAGCAGCTTGGGTGATGGGAGCTCCTACAATGAGCAGTTCTTC; CDR3aa: CASSLGDGSSYNEQFF
d_gene: .; abundance: many; len: 16; v_gene: TRBV20-1; j_gene: TRBJ2-3; CDR3nt: TGCAGTGCCAGGAATCGAGCGGGCCTCAGCACAGATACGCAGTATTTT; CDR3aa: CSARNRAGLSTDTQYF
d_gene: TRBD1; abundance: many; len: 16; v_gene: TRBV12-3/TRBV12-4; j_gene: TRBJ2-3; CDR3nt: TGTGCCAGCACACTCGGTAGGGGGACAGGGGGAGATACGCAGTATTTT; CDR3aa: CASTLGRGTGGDTQYF
d_gene: .; abundance: .; len: 15; v_gene: TRBV19; j_gene: TRBJ1-4; CDR3nt: TGTGCCAGTAGTCTTTCTTGGGTCCAAAATGAAAAACTGTTTTTT; CDR3aa: CASSLSWVQNEKLFF
d_gene: TRBD1; abundance: few; len: 18; v_gene: TRBV3-1; j_gene: TRBJ2-4; CDR3nt: TGTGCCAGCAGCCCAATCACAGGGGGCGCCCCGGCCAAAAACATTCAGTACTTC; CDR3aa: CASSPITGGAPAKNIQYF
d_gene: .; abundance: many; len: 20; v_gene: TRBV12-3/TRBV12-4; j_gene: TRBJ1-1; CDR3nt: TGTGCCAGCAGTTTAAGTAGGCAGGGAGGATGGGGGATCCTACCCAGTGAAGCTTTCTTT; CDR3aa: CASSLSRQGGWGILPSEAFF
d_gene: TRBD2; abundance: .; len: 15; v_gene: TRBV30; j_gene: TRBJ2-2; CDR3nt: TGTGCCTGGAGTCGGCTAGCGGGGAACACCGGGGAGCTGTTTTTT; CDR3aa: CAWSRLAGNTGELFF
d_gene: TRBD1; abundance: many; len: 15; v_gene: TRBV11-2; j_gene: TRBJ2-5; CDR3nt: TGTGCCAGCAGCTCGGACAGGTTGAGTTTAGAGACCCAGTACTTC; CDR3aa: CASSSDRLSLETQYF
d_gene: .; abundance: many; len: 12; v_gene: TRBV7-9; j_gene: TRBJ2-7; CDR3nt: TGTGCCAGCAGCTTCGGAAGGGGCGAGCAGTACTTC; CDR3aa: CASSFGRGEQYF
d_gene: .; abundance: many; len: 13; v_gene: TRBV7-9; j_gene: TRBJ1-1; CDR3nt: TGTGCCAGCAGCCAACAGGCGCTTACTGAAGCTTTCTTT; CDR3aa: CASSQQALTEAFF
d_gene: TRBD2; abundance: few; len: 15; v_gene: TRBV20-1; j_gene: TRBJ2-7; CDR3nt: TGCAGTGCTAGAGCCCTTCGGGAGGAGGCCTACGAGCAGTACTTC; CDR3aa: CSARALREEAYEQYF
d_gene: TRBD1; abundance: many; len: 14; v_gene: TRBV7-8; j_gene: TRBJ1-5; CDR3nt: TGTGCCAGCAGCTCAGACAGGGGCAATCAGCCCCAGCATTTT; CDR3aa: CASSSDRGNQPQHF
d_gene: .; abundance: .; len: 13; v_gene: TRBV12-3/TRBV12-4; j_gene: TRBJ1-1; CDR3nt: TGTGCCAGCCTTCACGGGAGGGGGACTGAAGCTTCCTTT; CDR3aa: CASLHGRGTEASF
d_gene: .; abundance: many; len: 14; v_gene: TRBV24-1; j_gene: TRBJ2-5; CDR3nt: TGTGCCACCAGTCCTTCGGACAACCAAGAGACCCAGTACTTC; CDR3aa: CATSPSDNQETQYF
d_gene: .; abundance: many; len: 11; v_gene: TRBV3-1; j_gene: TRBJ2-2; CDR3nt: TGTGCCAGCAGCCAAGCAGCTGGGCTGTTTTTT; CDR3aa: CASSQAAGLFF
d_gene: .; abundance: many; len: 14; v_gene: TRBV6-1; j_gene: TRBJ2-1; CDR3nt: TGTGCCAGCAGTCCCTACCGGGGGACTCTACTCCAGTTCTTC; CDR3aa: CASSPYRGTLLQFF
d_gene: TRBD2; abundance: few; len: 15; v_gene: TRBV20-1; j_gene: TRBJ2-7; CDR3nt: TGCAGTGCAAAGAGCGGGGGCCCTGCTAACGGCGAGCAGTACTTC; CDR3aa: CSAKSGGPANGEQYF
d_gene: TRBD2; abundance: many; len: 17; v_gene: TRBV12-3/TRBV12-4; j_gene: TRBJ2-3; CDR3nt: TGTGCCAGCAGTTTTACCTCTATTAGCGGGAGCACAGATACGCAGTATTTT; CDR3aa: CASSFTSISGSTDTQYF
d_gene: .; abundance: .; len: 14; v_gene: TRBV4-1; j_gene: TRBJ2-1; CDR3nt: TGCGCCAGCAGCCAAGTGGGGCCCTTGAGAAAGCAGTTCTTC; CDR3aa: CASSQVGPLRKQFF